Shown below are 29 T cell receptor beta chains from a single sample sequenced in a study of T cells in Graves' hyperthyroidism and ophthalmopathy. RNA transcripts provided the source from which TCR beta CDR3 regions were amplified. Researchers ran a first-round RT-PCR on the TCR CDR3 using the HTBI primer set. From the multiplex PCR reads, TCRdb called clonotypes with MiXCR, one entry per CDR3 protein. The repertoire includes approximately 700,000 distinct CDR3 sequences, approximately 42% of them detected once, and less than 9.5% sits in the top ten. The sequencing sample was made of peripheral blood or thyroid tissue (not recorded which). Source of these receptors: an adult man with Graves' disease, either hyperthyroidism or ophthalmopathy (not recorded which).

This clonotype was counted a few times. The chain recombines TRBV20-1 with TRBJ2-5; TRBD1 matches at 9 bases. V lost 5 bases and J lost 5; bases outside the gene matches: 6. This CDR3 region has 13 residues. Germline values: CDR1 DFQATT, CDR2 SNEGSKA (reference sequence). The CDR3 bases are TGCAGTGCTCGAACAGGGGGCGGCGAGACCCAGTACTTC. This gives the protein CSARTGGGETQYF.

The gene calls are TRBV2 and TRBJ2-5, with unresolved D. The germline CDR1 and CDR2 sequences are SNHLY and FYNNEI. This CDR3 spans 15 amino acids. The germline V and J ends were trimmed by 0 bases and 9 bases, with 17 bases remaining between them. CDR3 coding DNA: TGTGCCAGCAGTGAAGCGCTCCGACTGGTTCAGCCCCAGTACTTC. Translated, it gives CASSEALRLVQPQYF.

This chain uses TRBV2 with TRBJ1-2; D is unclear. Per germline, CDR1 SNHLY and CDR2 FYNNEI. The ends were cut back, 5 bases at V and 0 bases at J, with 10 bases in the middle. CDR3 size: 14 residues. The CDR3 DNA is TGTGCCAGCAGTCATGACCCGGCTAACTATGGCTACACCTTC. Its protein product is CASSHDPANYGYTF.

The chain links TRBV9 to TRBJ1-4; possible D gene TRBD1, 5 bases. Trimming removed 4 bases at V and 0 bases at J, with 25 bases between. CDR1 is SGDLS, CDR2 YYNGEE, per germline. This CDR3 comprises 20 residues. CDR3 DNA: TGTGCCAGCAGCCAAGAATGGCGGGCTGGACAACCTTCAACTAATGAAAAACTGTTTTTT. It is translated as CASSQEWRAGQPSTNEKLFF.

A word on this clonotype: Germline is not matched at one junction end, which may reflect a read error. The chain uses TRBV27 and TRBJ1-2; 7 bases align to TRBD1. This CDR3 has 17 residues. Looked up from germline, CDR1 is MNHEY and CDR2 is SMNVEV (reference sequence). CDR3: CASSVSRDSHSNYGYTF. The CDR3 DNA reads as TGTGCCAGCAGTGTATCCCGGGACAGCCACTCCAACTATGGCTACACCTTC.

The J gene is TRBJ1-5, the V gene TRBV19; TRBD1 aligns across 10 bases. There are 16 residues in the CDR3. Germline CDR1 reads LNHDA; CDR2 reads SQIVND (reference sequence). The V and J ends lost 3 bases and 2 bases, in that order; junction bases with no gene match: 4. This CDR3 reads CASSILGTGGNQPQHF. The CDR3 nucleotides read TGTGCCAGTAGTATCCTCGGGACAGGGGGCAATCAGCCCCAGCATTTT.

This clonotype was seen ten or more times. The chain has TRBV7-9 and TRBJ2-6; D gene uncertain. Trimming cost V 5 bases and J 2 bases, with 1 base left between them. The CDR3 length is 12 residues. Germline CDR1 reads SEHNR; CDR2 reads FQNEAQ (reference sequence). CDR3 loop: CASSPGANVLTF. The CDR3 DNA follows: TGTGCCAGCAGCCCTGGGGCCAACGTCCTGACTTTC.

This clonotype occurred many times. The rearrangement uses TRBV15 and TRBJ1-1; D call uncertain. Germline V CDR1 and CDR2: LNHNV, YYDKDF (reference sequence). V was cut by 0 bases and J by 8 bases, with 7 bases left in between. The CDR3 spans 12 residues. This CDR3 is CATSRDLTEAFF. CDR3 nucleotides: TGTGCCACCAGCAGAGATCTGACAGAAGCTTTCTTT.

In this sample, this clonotype turned up many times. V gene TRBV5-4 combines with J gene TRBJ1-6; D may be TRBD1 (5 bases). The CDR3 runs 14 residues. CDR1 is SGHNT and CDR2 is YYREEE in the germline V gene (reference sequence). With 5 bases removed from V and 7 bases from J, the gap between germline ends came to 13 bases. The CDR3 DNA reads as TGTGCCAGCAGAAAGGTCGGGACGAATTCACCCCTCCACTTT. The encoded protein is CASRKVGTNSPLHF.

Ten or more counts support this clonotype. The V call is TRBV24-1, the J call TRBJ1-3; D possibly corresponds to TRBD1 (6 bases). The CDR3 runs to 14 residues. The germline CDR1 and CDR2 sequences are KGHDR and SFDVKD. V was trimmed by 3 bases and J by 2 bases, leaving 7 bases between them. The CDR3 is CATSDPGAGNTIYF. In DNA form, the CDR3 reads TGTGCCACCAGTGATCCAGGGGCTGGAAACACCATATATTTT.

Turning to this clonotype: This clone may be a read error of a much larger clone one base away. The CDR3 end shows no conserved phenylalanine or tryptophan, and so a read error is likely. V and J are TRBV7-6 and TRBJ2-5; TRBD1 or TRBD2 may be the D gene (6 bases each). With 5 bases removed from V and 11 bases from J, the gap between germline ends came to 15 bases. CDR3 length equals 12 residues. CDR1 and CDR2 from the germline V gene are SGHVS and FNYEAQ. CDR3 sequence reads: CASSPTGGEQYS. CDR3 in DNA: TGTGCCAGCAGCCCGACAGGCGGGGAGCAGTACTCC.

This clonotype was picked up a small number of times. The CDR3 region has the DNA TGTGCCAGCAGACGGCCGGGACAGCTTCAAGAGACCCAGTACTTC. Amino acid sequence: CASRRPGQLQETQYF. The chain couples TRBV2 to TRBJ2-5, with TRBD1 matching 7 bases. This CDR3 comprises 15 residues. V gave up 6 bases and J gave up 2 bases; unmatched junction bases: 9. From germline, CDR1 is SNHLY and CDR2 FYNNEI.

A few counts support this clonotype. The chain links TRBV28 to TRBJ2-5; D gene ambiguous. Trimming pared 4 bases from V and 13 bases from J, leaving 13 bases between. Germline-derived CDR1 and CDR2 are MDHEN and SYDVKM. This CDR3 is built from 11 residues. This CDR3 reads CASSSLAQLYF. In DNA, the CDR3 is TGTGCCAGCAGTTCCTTGGCCCAATTGTACTTC.

The rearrangement uses TRBV7-8 and TRBJ1-2, with a weak D call TRBD1 (5 bases). Trimming cost V 1 base and J 2 bases, with 11 bases left between them. The CDR3 totals 15 residues. The germline V gene has CDR1 SGHVS and CDR2 FQNEAQ. Here the CDR3 DNA reads TGTGCCAGCAGCTTAGGCGGGGGTTCAAACTATGGCTACACCTTC. It specifies CASSLGGGSNYGYTF.

In regard to this clonotype: This clone may be a read error of a much larger clone one base away. The gene calls are TRBV7-2 and TRBJ2-5; 10 positions match TRBD1. The CDR3 has 13 amino acids. The ends lost 7 bases at V and 2 bases at J; junction bases unmatched: 1. Germline CDR1 reads SGHTA; CDR2 reads FQGNSA. CDR3 nucleotide sequence: TGTGCCAGCAAGGACAGGGGGCAAGAGACCCAGTACTTC. As protein: CASKDRGQETQYF.

The table lists this clonotype with many counts. J is TRBJ2-6 and V is TRBV7-2; D unresolved. Germline CDR1 reads SGHTA; CDR2 reads FQGNSA. Trimming took 5 bases from V and 0 from J, leaving 8 bases between them. The length of the CDR3 is 15 residues. CDR3 DNA: TGTGCCAGCAGCAAACAGCGCTCTGGGGCCAACGTCCTGACTTTC. It specifies CASSKQRSGANVLTF. The full variable domain, its missing parts supplied by reference TRBV7-2 and TRBJ2-6, is GAGVSQSPSNKVTEKGKDVELRCDPISGHTALYWYRQSLGQGLEFLIYFQGNSAPDKSGLPSDRFSAERTGGSVSTLTIQRTQQEDSAVYLCASSKQRSGANVLTFGAGSRLTVL.

V usage is TRBV10-3 and J usage is TRBJ1-4, with D possibly matching TRBD1 (6 bases). Trimming took off 8 bases at V and 8 bases at J, with 18 bases between the two ends. The germline gives CDR1 ENHRY, CDR2 SYGVKD. CDR3 length: 14 residues. This CDR3 reads CAIVRGWGGEKLFF. The CDR3 DNA follows: TGTGCCATCGTTCGGGGGTGGGGGGGCGAAAAACTGTTTTTT.

V and J are TRBV6-5 and TRBJ1-5; 7 nucleotides match TRBD1. The CDR3 runs to 15 residues. V gave up 6 bases and J gave up 4 bases; unmatched junction bases: 9. Germline V gives CDR1 MNHEY, CDR2 SVGAGI. The DNA for the CDR3 is TGTGCCAGCAGCCGATCCGGGACAGAAAATCAGCCCCAGCATTTT. This gives the protein CASSRSGTENQPQHF.

This clonotype has a count of ten or more. The V call is TRBV14, the J call TRBJ1-6; D is uncertain. CDR1 and CDR2 from the germline V gene are SGHDN and FVKESK. V lost 0 bases to trimming and J lost 7 bases, with 13 bases between them. The CDR3 length is 16 residues. The CDR3 loop is CASSQDEGSINSPLHF. Written as DNA, the CDR3 is TGTGCCAGCAGCCAAGATGAGGGCAGTATCAATTCACCCCTCCACTTT.

This rearrangement joins TRBV6-1 to TRBJ1-4; no firm D call. CDR1 MNHNS and CDR2 SASEGT come from the germline V gene. This CDR3 contains 14 residues. Trimming cost V 7 bases and J 3 bases, with 12 bases left between them. Here the CDR3 DNA reads TGTGCCAGCACTCGGGTGCTGGCTAATGAAAAACTGTTTTTT. This encodes CASTRVLANEKLFF.

This clonotype was recorded only once. The CDR3, as DNA: TGCAGTGGAGTTTCGGGGTCCTACGAGCAGTACTTC. As protein: CSGVSGSYEQYF. The chain couples TRBV20-1 to TRBJ2-7, with D maybe TRBD2 (5 bases). Germline loops: CDR1 DFQATT, CDR2 SNEGSKA (reference sequence). V lost 7 bases and J 1 base, leaving 11 bases between the germline ends. The CDR3 is 12 amino acids.

This clonotype was seen repeatedly, ten times or more. The CDR3 DNA sequence: TGCAGCGTTGATAGTCGACAGGGGAACACTGAAGCTTTCTTT. This gives the protein CSVDSRQGNTEAFF. J is TRBJ1-1 and V is TRBV29-1; the match to TRBD1 covers 7 bases. The V and J ends lost 3 bases and 1 base, in that order; junction bases with no gene match: 5. The CDR3 totals 14 residues. In germline, CDR1 is SQVTM, CDR2 ANQGSEA. Supplemented by reference TRBV29-1 and TRBJ1-1, the full variable domain reads SAVISQKPSRDICQRGTSLTIQCQVDSQVTMMFWYRQQPGQSLTLIATANQGSEATYESGFVIDKFPISRPNLTFSTLTVSNMSPEDSSIYLCSVDSRQGNTEAFFGQGTRLTVV.

This chain links TRBV11-3 with TRBJ1-6, with 7 nucleotides matching TRBD1. V gave up 5 bases and J gave up 6 bases; unmatched junction bases: 13. This CDR3 has 17 amino acids. CDR1 is SGHNT and CDR2 is YENEEA in the germline V gene. The CDR3: CASSPTGTAIPNSPLHF. In nucleotides, the CDR3 is TGTGCCAGCAGCCCCACCGGGACAGCCATTCCTAATTCACCCCTCCACTTT.

Comment on this clonotype: A much larger clone differs from this one at a single base, so this may be a read error. V gene TRBV25-1 combines with J gene TRBJ1-1; TRBD1 might be the D (6 bases). Per the germline V gene, CDR1 is MGHDK and CDR2 is SYGVNS. The CDR3 runs to 17 residues. Trimming left V 3 bases short and J 3 bases short, with 20 bases between. The DNA of the CDR3 is TGTGCCAGCAGTGAGCCGCCCGACAGGTGGGTGGACACTGAAGCTTTCTTT. Translating gives CASSEPPDRWVDTEAFF.

The chain recombines TRBV12-3 or TRBV12-4 with TRBJ2-6; D might be TRBD2 (5 bases). This CDR3 has 13 residues. Trimming took 8 bases from V and 1 from J, leaving 6 bases between them. CDR3 nucleotides: TGTGCCAGCGTAGCGTCTGGGGCCAACGTCCTGACTTTC. Its translation is CASVASGANVLTF.

This clonotype was seen a single time. The V and J genes are TRBV10-3 and TRBJ1-4, with D hard to call. Germline V lookup: CDR1 ENHRY, CDR2 SYGVKD. The CDR3 has 16 residues. V lost 2 bases and J lost 2, with 12 bases in between. The CDR3 DNA sequence: TGTGCCATCAGTGAGCATTCATCCGGGACTAATGAAAAACTGTTTTTT. As protein: CAISEHSSGTNEKLFF.

The chain joins TRBV20-1 to TRBJ2-5; 7 bases align to TRBD2. CDR1 DFQATT and CDR2 SNEGSKA come from the germline V gene (reference sequence). The CDR3 totals 12 residues. V lost 5 bases, J lost 7 bases, and 7 bases stayed unmatched. CDR3 sequence reads: CSAEDGGRTQYF. In DNA form, the CDR3 reads TGCAGTGCTGAAGACGGGGGGAGGACCCAGTACTTC.

This chain uses TRBV19 with TRBJ1-4; possible D gene TRBD1, 5 bases. V was trimmed by 11 bases and J by 10 bases, leaving 17 bases between them. The CDR3 extends over 12 amino acids. Per the germline V gene, CDR1 is LNHDA and CDR2 is SQIVND (reference sequence). CDR3 DNA: TGTGCCTGGAGTGTTCAGGGACGAAAACTGTTTTTT. Its protein product is CAWSVQGRKLFF.

This rearrangement joins TRBV29-1 to TRBJ1-2; 7 nucleotides agree with TRBD1. The CDR3 has 12 residues. Germline V gives CDR1 SQVTM, CDR2 ANQGSEA. This chain's CDR3 is CRTSGTARGYTF. In DNA, the CDR3 is TGCAGGACCTCCGGGACAGCTCGCGGCTACACCTTC.